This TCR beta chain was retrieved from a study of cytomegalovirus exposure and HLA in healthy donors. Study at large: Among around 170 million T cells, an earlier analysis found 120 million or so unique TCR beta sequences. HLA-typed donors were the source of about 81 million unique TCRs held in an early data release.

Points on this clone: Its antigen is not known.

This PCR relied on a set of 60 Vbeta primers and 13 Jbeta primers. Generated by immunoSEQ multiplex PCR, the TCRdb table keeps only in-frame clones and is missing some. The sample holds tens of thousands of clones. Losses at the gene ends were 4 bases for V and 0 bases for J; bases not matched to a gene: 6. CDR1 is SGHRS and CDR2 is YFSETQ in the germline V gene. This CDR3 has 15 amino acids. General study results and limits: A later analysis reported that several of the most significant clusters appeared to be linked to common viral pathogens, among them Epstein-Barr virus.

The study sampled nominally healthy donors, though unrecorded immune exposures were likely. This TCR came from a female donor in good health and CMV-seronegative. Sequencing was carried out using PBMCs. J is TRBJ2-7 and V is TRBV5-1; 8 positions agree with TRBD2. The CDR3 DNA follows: TGCGCCAGCAGCGCCCCTAGCGGGTACTCCTACGAGCAGTACTTC. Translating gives CASSAPSGYSYEQYF. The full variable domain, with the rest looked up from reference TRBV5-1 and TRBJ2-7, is KAGVTQTPRYLIKTRGQQVTLSCSPISGHRSVSWYQQTPGQGLQFLFEYFSETQRNKGNFPGRFSGRQFSNSRSEMNVSTLELGDSALYLCASSAPSGYSYEQYFGPGTRLTVT.